One sample yielded the 32 T cell receptor beta chains listed below, sequenced in a study of sequential checkpoint blockade in melanoma. Noted treatment: randomized to nivolumab then ipilimumab (arm A) or the reverse (arm B). Only in-frame clones appear in the TCRdb table, and some are missing; sequencing was by immunoSEQ multiplex PCR. This repertoire shows tens of thousands of clones, 85% to 90% found once; its top ten account for 14%. Sequencing was performed on CD8+ T cells sorted from blood (inferred from file names), taken from a patient given nivolumab and ipilimumab in sequence. The source of these receptors is a human donor with melanoma.

This clone was seen a handful of times. This chain joins TRBV5-6 and TRBJ2-7; D uncertain. Looked up from germline, CDR1 is SGHDT and CDR2 is YYEEEE. This CDR3 contains 16 residues. V was cut by 6 bases and J by 1 base, with 20 bases left in between. The CDR3: CASNSALSESSYEQYF. The DNA of the CDR3 is TGTGCCAGCAACTCAGCCCTCAGCGAATCGTCCTACGAGCAGTACTTC.

The chain combines TRBV4-2 with TRBJ2-1; a possible D gene is TRBD1 (5 bases). The germline V gene encodes CDR1 LGHNA and CDR2 YNFKEQ. This CDR3 comprises 16 residues. V was clipped by 4 bases and J by 3 bases, with 16 bases between them. This chain's CDR3 is CASSPGSLDLYNEQFF. The CDR3 DNA sequence: TGTGCCAGCAGCCCAGGGTCACTGGACCTCTACAATGAGCAGTTCTTC.

The chain links TRBV28 to TRBJ2-1; 10 nucleotides agree with TRBD2. The J segment lost 5 bases and the V segment lost 3 bases, leaving 22 bases of the junction unmatched. Germline V gene lookup returns CDR1 MDHEN and CDR2 SYDVKM. The CDR3 covers 21 residues. CDR3 sequence reads: CASSFPLTGTYPSGSHNEQFF. The CDR3 bases are TGTGCCAGCAGTTTCCCCCTGACAGGGACCTACCCTAGCGGGAGTCACAATGAGCAGTTCTTC.

The rearrangement links TRBV28 to TRBJ2-5; 8 nucleotides match TRBD1. This CDR3 is built from 14 residues. CDR1 is MDHEN and CDR2 is SYDVKM in the germline V gene. V dropped 6 bases and J dropped 3; count of bases not matched to a gene: 6. The CDR3 sequence is CASSYQGQEETQYF. DNA of the CDR3: TGTGCCAGCAGCTACCAGGGACAGGAAGAGACCCAGTACTTC.

The rearrangement joins TRBV6-5 to TRBJ2-3; 9 bases fit TRBD2. Trimming cost V 0 bases and J 8 bases; bases outside gene matches: 6. Germline V gene data show CDR1 as MNHEY and CDR2 as SVGAGI. The CDR3 has 15 amino acids. CDR3 bases: TGTGCCAGCAGTTACTCGCCGGCGGGGGGGCTTACGCAGTATTTT. The encoded protein is CASSYSPAGGLTQYF.

The J gene is TRBJ1-2, the V gene TRBV9; TRBD1 is a possible D gene (5 bases). V lost 4 bases to trimming and J lost 0 bases, with 16 bases between them. Germline loops: CDR1 SGDLS, CDR2 YYNGEE. This CDR3 contains 16 residues. CDR3 amino acids: CASSNHRFSANYGYTF. In DNA form, the CDR3 reads TGTGCCAGCAGCAACCACAGGTTCTCGGCTAACTATGGCTACACCTTC.

This chain connects TRBV9 to TRBJ2-1; D is unresolved. The CDR3 totals 12 residues. The V end was cut by 0 bases, the J end by 15 bases, with 13 bases between. Germline CDR1 reads SGDLS; CDR2 reads YYNGEE. CDR3 residues: CASSVGTRGMFF. The CDR3 DNA reads as TGTGCCAGCAGCGTAGGCACCCGCGGTATGTTCTTC.

The CDR3 nucleotides read TGTGCCACCAAGTTAAGCGAGTTAGGCACCGGGGAGCTGTTTTTT. Its translation is CATKLSELGTGELFF. The gene calls are TRBV15 and TRBJ2-2; no definite D call. This CDR3 region has 15 residues. The V gene's germline CDR1 is LNHNV and CDR2 YYDKDF (reference sequence). Trimming stripped 7 bases from V and 4 bases from J, with 16 bases between.

This chain uses TRBV9 with TRBJ2-3; D gene unclear. This CDR3 comprises 12 residues. V lost 0 bases, J lost 6 bases, and 5 bases lay in between. The germline CDR1 and CDR2 sequences are SGDLS and YYNGEE. DNA for the CDR3: TGTGCCAGCAGCGTAGGTGGCGATACGCAGTATTTT. It yields the protein CASSVGGDTQYF. Full variable domain (outside the CDR3, taken from reference TRBV9 and TRBJ2-3): DSGVTQTPKHLITATGQRVTLRCSPRSGDLSVYWYQQSLDQGLQFLIQYYNGEERAKGNILERFSAQQFPDLHSELNLSSLELGDSALYFCASSVGGDTQYFGPGTRLTVL.

The chain links TRBV9 to TRBJ2-7; D remains unclear. In germline, CDR1 is SGDLS, CDR2 YYNGEE. CDR3 size: 15 residues. Trimming stripped 0 bases from V and 1 base from J, with 11 bases between. As DNA, the CDR3 is TGTGCCAGCAGCGTAGCTCAACAGTGTTCCTACGAGCAGTACGTC. Encoded protein: CASSVAQQCSYEQYV.

The gene calls are TRBV6-5 and TRBJ1-2; D unresolved. The V end lost 10 bases, the J end lost 4 bases, and 13 bases lay between the germline ends. Per the germline V gene, CDR1 is MNHEY and CDR2 is SVGAGI. This CDR3 contains 12 residues. CDR3: CATWWSIYGYTF. Here the CDR3 DNA reads TGTGCCACCTGGTGGAGTATCTATGGCTACACCTTC.

The genes are TRBV5-5 and TRBJ2-7; 9 bases agree with TRBD1. V dropped 4 bases and J dropped 2; count of bases not matched to a gene: 4. From germline, CDR1 is SGHKS and CDR2 YYEKEE (reference sequence). CDR3 length equals 14 residues. The CDR3 loop reads CASSPGTGPYEQYF. The DNA for the CDR3 is TGTGCCAGCAGCCCTGGGACAGGGCCCTACGAGCAGTACTTC.

The chain recombines TRBV6-1 with TRBJ2-7; TRBD1 might be the D (5 bases). Germline V gene sequence: CDR1 MNHNS, CDR2 SASEGT. Trimming removed 2 bases at V and 3 bases at J, with 8 bases between. This CDR3 has 13 amino acids. The CDR3 spells CASSELGLYEQYV. Here the CDR3 DNA reads TGTGCCAGCAGTGAATTGGGGCTCTACGAGCAGTACGTC.

The chain employs TRBV6-7 and TRBJ1-5; TRBD1 matches 8 bases. TRBV6-7 counts as an open reading frame of uncertain function. The CDR3 extends over 18 amino acids. Trimming took 2 bases from V and 3 from J; bases not matched to a gene: 12. CDR3 in amino acids: CASSYKGVDRVPNQPQHF. The CDR3 region has the DNA TGTGCCAGCAGTTACAAGGGGGTGGACAGGGTACCCAATCAGCCCCAGCATTTT.

This chain links TRBV2 with TRBJ1-5; perhaps TRBD1 as D (6 bases). Germline-derived CDR1 and CDR2 are SNHLY and FYNNEI. V lost 5 bases, J lost 3 bases, and 14 bases lay in between. The CDR3 is 15 amino acids. CDR3 nucleotides: TGTGCCAGCAGTTCTCTACAGGGCTACAATCAGCCCCAGCATTTT. This translates into CASSSLQGYNQPQHF.

This chain connects TRBV28 to TRBJ2-7, with D unresolved. Trimming shortened V by 5 bases and J by 4 bases, and 15 bases separated the two germline ends. Per the germline V gene, CDR1 is MDHEN and CDR2 is SYDVKM. The CDR3 is made up of 14 amino acids. The CDR3 reads CASSPVGPGYEQYV. The CDR3, as DNA: TGTGCCAGCAGTCCGGTCGGCCCCGGGTACGAGCAGTACGTC.

The chain uses TRBV4-3 and TRBJ2-7; 9 positions match TRBD1. Germline V gene data show CDR1 as LGHNA and CDR2 as YSLEER. There are 15 residues in the CDR3. V was pared by 4 bases and J by 0 bases, with 4 bases of the junction left unmatched. The CDR3 protein is CASSPGTGSSYEQYF. CDR3 coding DNA: TGCGCCAGCAGCCCCGGGACAGGGAGCTCCTACGAGCAGTACTTC.

The chain carries TRBV10-2 and TRBJ2-5; 12 bases are a match to TRBD2. Matching the DNA end better, TRBJ2-7 makes the J call doubtful. CDR3 size: 16 residues. The germline gives CDR1 WSHSY, CDR2 SAAADI. For the CDR3, the DNA is TGCGCCAGCAGTGTGCCGACTAGCGGGAGTACCTACGAGCAGTACTTC. Protein product: CASSVPTSGSTYEQYF.

The chain couples TRBV4-3 to TRBJ1-2; D not certain. With 0 bases removed from V and 3 bases from J, the gap between germline ends came to 14 bases. Germline V gene lookup returns CDR1 LGHNA and CDR2 YSLEER. This CDR3 spans 16 amino acids. The CDR3: CASSQDLSGFDYGYTF. In nucleotides, the CDR3 is TGCGCCAGCAGCCAAGATCTTTCGGGGTTTGACTATGGCTACACCTTC.

The rearrangement uses TRBV25-1 and TRBJ2-1; TRBD2 agrees at 9 bases. This CDR3 comprises 16 residues. Germline V lookup: CDR1 MGHDK, CDR2 SYGVNS. V was clipped by 4 bases and J by 0 bases; unmatched bases: 4. CDR3 amino acids: CASSVGSGGSYNEQFF. The CDR3 coding sequence is TGTGCCAGCAGTGTAGGTAGCGGGGGCTCCTACAATGAGCAGTTCTTC.

The rearrangement joins TRBV27 to TRBJ1-2; TRBD1 aligns across 7 bases. The V segment lost 5 bases and the J segment 4 bases; nucleotides outside the gene matches: 7. This CDR3 region has 14 residues. CDR1 and CDR2 from the germline V gene are MNHEY and SMNVEV (reference sequence). The CDR3 DNA follows: TGTGCCAGCAGTCTCCACGGGACAGTCTATGGCTACACCTTC. This encodes CASSLHGTVYGYTF.

This clone has a single count. In nucleotides, the CDR3 is TGTGCCAGTAGTATGGGGCGGAGTAGCTCCTACAATGAGCAGTTCTTC. Protein sequence: CASSMGRSSSYNEQFF. The chain recombines TRBV19 with TRBJ2-1; D may be TRBD1 (5 bases). V lost 3 bases to trimming and J lost 0 bases, with 12 bases between them. Per germline, CDR1 LNHDA and CDR2 SQIVND (reference sequence). This CDR3 has 16 residues. Using reference TRBV19 and TRBJ2-1 for the parts outside the CDR3, the full variable domain is DGGITQSPKYLFRKEGQNVTLSCEQNLNHDAMYWYRQDPGQGLRLIYYSQIVNDFQKGDIAEGYSVSREKKESFPLTVTSAQKNPTAFYLCASSMGRSSSYNEQFFGPGTRLTVL.

A single count supports this clone. The chain has TRBV6-4 and TRBJ2-3; possibly TRBD1 for D (7 bases). CDR3 length equals 18 residues. Trimming cost V 6 bases and J 4 bases, with 26 bases left between them. Germline V lookup: CDR1 MRHNA, CDR2 SNTAGT. This CDR3 reads CASRTGTDLLTGADTQYF. The CDR3 DNA reads as TGTGCCAGCAGGACCGGGACAGACCTACTCACGGGGGCAGATACGCAGTATTTT.

This clone was found once. This chain uses TRBV19 with TRBJ2-7; D is ambiguous. Trimming removed 3 bases at V and 7 bases at J, with 7 bases between. The V gene's germline CDR1 is LNHDA and CDR2 SQIVND (reference sequence). The CDR3 runs 11 residues. Here the CDR3 reads CASSISGEQYF. In nucleotides, the CDR3 is TGTGCCAGTAGTATCTCGGGTGAGCAGTACTTC.

V usage is TRBV9 and J usage is TRBJ2-5; 10 bases match TRBD2. The better agreement between TRBJ2-7 and the DNA end casts doubt on the J call. This CDR3 has 14 amino acids. The V gene's germline CDR1 is SGDLS and CDR2 YYNGEE. The CDR3 here is CASSSSGSGYEQYF. The CDR3 nucleotides read TGTGCCAGCTCTTCTAGCGGGAGCGGGTACGAGCAGTACTTC.

This chain uses TRBV11-1 with TRBJ2-7; possibly TRBD2 for D (5 bases). Germline V gene lookup returns CDR1 SGHAT and CDR2 FQDESV (reference sequence). This CDR3 contains 11 residues. CDR3 amino acids: CDAGMSYEQYF. The CDR3 DNA is TGTGATGCGGGCATGTCCTACGAGCAGTACTTC.

The sample holds one count of this clone. J is TRBJ2-1 and V is TRBV11-1, with 12 nucleotides matching TRBD2. The junction had 1 base not matched to a gene; V was cut back by 0 bases and J by 4 bases. Germline CDR1 and CDR2: SGHAT and FQDESV (reference sequence). The CDR3 contains 16 residues. CDR3 coding DNA: TGTGCCAGCAGCTTAGCCCTAGCGGGAGGGTACAATGAGCAGTTCTTC. Its protein is CASSLALAGGYNEQFF.

The chain uses TRBV2 and TRBJ2-2; 9 nucleotides agree with TRBD1. After removal of 4 bases from V and 4 bases from J, the junction contained 7 bases not matched to a gene. The germline V gene encodes CDR1 SNHLY and CDR2 FYNNEI. The CDR3 consists of 16 residues. CDR3 loop: CASSGPDRGGTGELFF. The CDR3 DNA is TGTGCCAGCAGTGGACCGGACAGGGGTGGCACCGGGGAGCTGTTTTTT.

This clone was seen only once. The V call is TRBV4-3, the J call TRBJ1-2; D uncertain. The length of the CDR3 is 15 residues. V was pared by 0 bases and J by 4 bases, with 12 bases between. Germline CDR1 reads LGHNA; CDR2 reads YSLEER. The CDR3: CASSQEWEGSYGYTF. Written as DNA, the CDR3 is TGCGCCAGCAGCCAAGAATGGGAAGGGAGCTATGGCTACACCTTC.

The chain recombines TRBV6-5 with TRBJ2-7, with a possible D match to TRBD2 (6 bases). CDR1 is MNHEY and CDR2 is SVGAGI in the germline V gene. The V and J ends lost 5 bases and 5 bases respectively, with 10 bases between them. The CDR3 runs 12 residues. Written as DNA, the CDR3 is TGTGCCAGCAGTGAATGGGGGGACGAGCAGTACGTC. Its protein is CASSEWGDEQYV.

The chain is built from TRBV7-6 and TRBJ2-1, with TRBD2 identical over 14 bases. V was clipped by 5 bases and J by 8 bases; unmatched bases: 5. This CDR3 contains 15 residues. Germline CDR1 SGHVS, CDR2 FNYEAQ. CDR3 sequence reads: CASSPGGLAGDEQFF. CDR3 coding DNA: TGTGCCAGCAGCCCAGGGGGACTAGCGGGAGATGAGCAGTTCTTC.

This sequence joins TRBV15 and TRBJ1-2; 8 bases match TRBD1. The CDR3 is 16 amino acids. Germline lookup yields CDR1 LNHNV and CDR2 YYDKDF (reference sequence). V dropped 5 bases and J dropped 4; count of bases not matched to a gene: 12. The DNA for the CDR3 is TGTGCCACCAGCGGATTTAAGGACAGGGAAGGCTATGGCTACACCTTC. Protein: CATSGFKDREGYGYTF.